This is a list of T cell receptor beta chains from one sample in a study of OX40 agonist ivuxolimab in advanced cancers. Generated by immunoSEQ multiplex PCR, the TCRdb table keeps only in-frame clones and is missing some. The table includes 70,000 or so clones, 85% detected once. Sequenced here: CD4+ or CD8+ T cells sorted from blood, sampled in a trial of the OX40 agonist ivuxolimab. The receptor set was obtained from an adult with an advanced solid tumor such as melanoma, head and neck, liver or kidney cancer. CDR3s include the opening cysteine and the closing phenylalanine or tryptophan. D genes are given only for firm matches.

v_gene | d_gene | CDR3aa
TRBV18 | - | CASSPYQETQYF
TRBV7-7 | TRBD1 | CASSLGLPVHRGRNYGYTF
TRBV6-5 | - | CASRGTPSSYEQYF
TRBV5-1 | TRBD2 | CASSLAASGSWETQYF
TRBV7-9 | - | CASSLLETQYF
TRBV5-4 | - | CASSLAGVSYEQYF
TRBV7-9 | - | CASRDNNEQFF
TRBV19 | TRBD1 | CATTGQAGNIQYF
TRBV2 | - | CASRGHRTSTDTQYF
TRBV10-3 | TRBD2 | CAIRITEREGAYNEQFF
TRBV4-3 | TRBD2 | CASSQQTSGNSYEQYF
TRBV6-1 | TRBD1 | CASTQGARGRETQYF
TRBV5-1 | - | CASGGGPDTQYF
TRBV2 | TRBD1 | CASSEAAGGAETQYF
TRBV29-1 | - | CSVGGYSYNEQFF
TRBV28 | - | CASSLGQETQYF